This T cell receptor beta chain was found in a study of T-cell memory formation after mild COVID-19. Study background: TCR clusters were mostly confined to one donor each.

This CDR3 contains 14 residues. V shed 3 bases and J 4 bases; nucleotides not matched to a gene: 1. Germline assignment: CDR1 SGHTA and CDR2 FQGTGA. TCRdb fed the 5' RACE reads into MiXCR, producing one record per CDR3 protein. Here the sample spans about 57,000 distinct CDR3 sequences, over 9% being singletons. There are many counts of this clonotype. The sample was PBMCs or a T cell subset sorted from them (not recorded which). This clonotype originated in a man between 18 and 29 years old who had mild COVID-19 (a few samples of this study predate the infection). Cell type and time point are not known. The chain recombines TRBV7-3 with TRBJ2-2; 8 bases line up with TRBD1. CDR3 bases: TGTGCCAGCAGCTTTACAGGGGGCACCGGGGAGCTGTTTTTT. Translation: CASSFTGGTGELFF.